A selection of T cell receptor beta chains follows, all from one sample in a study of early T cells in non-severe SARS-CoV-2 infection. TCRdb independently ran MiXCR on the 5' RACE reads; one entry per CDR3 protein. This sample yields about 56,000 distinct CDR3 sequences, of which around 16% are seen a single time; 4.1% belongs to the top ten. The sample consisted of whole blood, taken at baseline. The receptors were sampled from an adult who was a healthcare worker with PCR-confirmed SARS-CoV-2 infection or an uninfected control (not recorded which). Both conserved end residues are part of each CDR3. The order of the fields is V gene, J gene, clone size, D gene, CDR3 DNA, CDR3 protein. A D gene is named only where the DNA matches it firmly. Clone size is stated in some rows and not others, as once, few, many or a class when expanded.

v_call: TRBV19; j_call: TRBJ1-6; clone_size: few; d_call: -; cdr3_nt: TGTGCCAGTAGTATCACCAGCCCGTCGAATTCACCCCTCCACTTT; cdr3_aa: CASSITSPSNSPLHF
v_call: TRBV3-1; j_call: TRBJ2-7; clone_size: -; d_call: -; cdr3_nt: TGTGCCAGCAGCCCGAGGTCCTCCGACCACGAGCAGTACTTC; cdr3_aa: CASSPRSSDHEQYF
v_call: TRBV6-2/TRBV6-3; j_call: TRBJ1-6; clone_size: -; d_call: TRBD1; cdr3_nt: TGTGCCAGCAGTTACCGCAGGGGGCAAGAATCACCCCTCCACTTT; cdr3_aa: CASSYRRGQESPLHF
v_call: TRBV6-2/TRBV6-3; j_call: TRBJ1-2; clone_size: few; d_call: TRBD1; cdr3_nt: TGTGCCAGCACCGACAGGGCCCATGGCTACACCTTC; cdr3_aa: CASTDRAHGYTF
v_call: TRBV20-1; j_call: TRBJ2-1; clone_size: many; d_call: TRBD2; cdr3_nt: TGCAGTGCTTCTTCGGGGACTAGCGGGAGTCGCAATGAGCAGTTCTTC; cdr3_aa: CSASSGTSGSRNEQFF
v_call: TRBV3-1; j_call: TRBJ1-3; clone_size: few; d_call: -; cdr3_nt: TGTGCCAGCTCGTTCACTGGAAACACCATATATTTT; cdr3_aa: CASSFTGNTIYF
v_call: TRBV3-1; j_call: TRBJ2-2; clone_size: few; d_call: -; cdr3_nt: TGTGCCAGCAGCCAAGGCGGGACGAACACCGGGGAGCTGTTTTTT; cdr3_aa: CASSQGGTNTGELFF
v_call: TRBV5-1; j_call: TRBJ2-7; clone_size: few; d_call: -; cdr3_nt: TGCGCCAGCAGCTACTCCAGAACCGAGCAGTACTTC; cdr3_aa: CASSYSRTEQYF
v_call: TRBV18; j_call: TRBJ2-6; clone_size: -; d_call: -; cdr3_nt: TGTGCCAGCTCATCGAACAGGGTTGCTGGGGCCAACGTCCTGACTTTC; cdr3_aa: CASSSNRVAGANVLTF
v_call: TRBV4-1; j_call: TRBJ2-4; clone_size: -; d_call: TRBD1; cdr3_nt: TGCGCCAGCAGCCAAGAAGGACAGGGATACGGCATTCAGTACTTC; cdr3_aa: CASSQEGQGYGIQYF
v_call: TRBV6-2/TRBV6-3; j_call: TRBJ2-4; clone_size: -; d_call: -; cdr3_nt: TGTGCCAGCACCAGAGCGGGCCCTTTGGAAAACATTCAGTACTTC; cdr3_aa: CASTRAGPLENIQYF
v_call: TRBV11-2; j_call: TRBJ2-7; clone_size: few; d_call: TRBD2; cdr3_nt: TGTGCCAGCAGCCCAACCCGACCAGCGGGAGGGTCCCAGTACTTC; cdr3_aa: CASSPTRPAGGSQYF
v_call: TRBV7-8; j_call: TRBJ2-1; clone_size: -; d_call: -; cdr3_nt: TGTGCCAGCAGCGGGGGGACAATCCGATCCTACAATGAGCAGTTCTTC; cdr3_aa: CASSGGTIRSYNEQFF
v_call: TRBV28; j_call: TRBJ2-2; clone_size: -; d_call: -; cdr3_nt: TGTGCCAGCAGTTTTGGGGGAGTGCGGGCCGGGGAGCTGTTTTTT; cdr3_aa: CASSFGGVRAGELFF
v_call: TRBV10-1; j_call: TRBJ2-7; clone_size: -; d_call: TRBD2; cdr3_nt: TGCGCCAGCAGTGGGACTAGCGGGAGGGCCCTGAACAAACGGGAGCAGTACTTC; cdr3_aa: CASSGTSGRALNKREQYF
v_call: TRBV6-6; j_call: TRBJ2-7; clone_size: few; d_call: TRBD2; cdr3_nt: TGTGCCAGCAGTTCCACGGGGGGGCCCCACGAGCAGTACTTC; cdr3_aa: CASSSTGGPHEQYF
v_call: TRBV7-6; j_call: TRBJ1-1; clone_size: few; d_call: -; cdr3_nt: TGTGCCAGCAGTCTGAGGGAGTGGAACACTGAAGCTTTCTTT; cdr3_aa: CASSLREWNTEAFF
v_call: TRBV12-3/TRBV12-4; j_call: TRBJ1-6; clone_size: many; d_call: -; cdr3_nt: TGTGCCAGCAGTGTAGCAGAAGATTCACCCCTCCACTTT; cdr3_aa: CASSVAEDSPLHF
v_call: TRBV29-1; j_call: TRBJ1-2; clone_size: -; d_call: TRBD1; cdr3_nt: TGCAGCGTTGGGGACAGGGAAGGCTACACCTTC; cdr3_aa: CSVGDREGYTF
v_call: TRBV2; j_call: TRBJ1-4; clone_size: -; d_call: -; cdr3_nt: TGTGCCAGCAGTGTAGAGGGTAGGAGTGAAAAACTGTTTTTT; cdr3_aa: CASSVEGRSEKLFF
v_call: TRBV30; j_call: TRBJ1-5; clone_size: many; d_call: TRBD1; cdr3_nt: TGTGCCTGGAGTGCAACAGGGGGCAATCAGCCCCAGCATTTT; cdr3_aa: CAWSATGGNQPQHF
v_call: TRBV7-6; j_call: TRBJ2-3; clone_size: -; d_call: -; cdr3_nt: TGTGCCAGCAGCTTGTCTTCCGATACGCAGTATTTT; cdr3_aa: CASSLSSDTQYF
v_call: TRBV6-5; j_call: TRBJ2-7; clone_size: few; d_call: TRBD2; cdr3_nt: TGTGCCAGCAGTTACAGGGGAGGGCCCTACGAGCAGTACTTC; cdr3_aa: CASSYRGGPYEQYF
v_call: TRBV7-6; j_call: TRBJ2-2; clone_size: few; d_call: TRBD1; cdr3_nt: TGTGCCAGCAGCTGGGACAGCTACACCGGGGAGCTGTTTTTT; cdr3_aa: CASSWDSYTGELFF
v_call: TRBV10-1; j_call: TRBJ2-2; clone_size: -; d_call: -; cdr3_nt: TGCGCCAGCAGTGAGTCGGCTGGGAAGCTGTTTTTT; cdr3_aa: CASSESAGKLFF
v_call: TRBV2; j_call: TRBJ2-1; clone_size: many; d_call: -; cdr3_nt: TGTGCCAGCAGTGAGACGGGCCTTGAGCAGTTCTTC; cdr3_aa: CASSETGLEQFF
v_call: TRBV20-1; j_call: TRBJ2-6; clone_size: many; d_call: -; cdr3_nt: TGCAGTGCTAGCGAGGGTTCCCCCTCTGGGGCCAACGTCCTGACTTTC; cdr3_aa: CSASEGSPSGANVLTF
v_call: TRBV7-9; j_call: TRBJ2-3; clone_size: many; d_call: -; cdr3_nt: TGTGCCAGCAGCACGAGGTTAGCCACCGATACGCAGTATTTT; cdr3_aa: CASSTRLATDTQYF
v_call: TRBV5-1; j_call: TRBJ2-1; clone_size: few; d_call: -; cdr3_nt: TGCGCCAGCAGCTTAGGGGAGGGGGTCAATGAGCAGTTCTTC; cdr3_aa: CASSLGEGVNEQFF
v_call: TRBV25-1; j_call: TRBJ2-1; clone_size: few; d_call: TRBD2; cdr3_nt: TGTGCCAGCAGTCTCCTAGCGGCCACCTCCTACAATGAGCAGTTCTTC; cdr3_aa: CASSLLAATSYNEQFF
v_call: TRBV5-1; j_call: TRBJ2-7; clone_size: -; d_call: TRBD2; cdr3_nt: TGCGCCAGCAGGGGGACCGGGACTAGAGACGAGCAGTACTTC; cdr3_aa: CASRGTGTRDEQYF
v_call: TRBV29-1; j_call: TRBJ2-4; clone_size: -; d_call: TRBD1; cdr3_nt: TGCAGCGTTAAGGGGGCGGGCGCCAAAAACATTCAGTACTTC; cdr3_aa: CSVKGAGAKNIQYF
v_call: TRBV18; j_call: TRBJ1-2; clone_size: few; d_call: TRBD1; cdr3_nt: TGTGCCAGCTCTCCCCAGGACAGGGACGATTTTGGCTACACCTTC; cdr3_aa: CASSPQDRDDFGYTF
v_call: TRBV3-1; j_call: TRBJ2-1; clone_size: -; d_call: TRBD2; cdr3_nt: TGTGCCAGCAGCCAAGCGGGGGGCAATGAGCAGTTCTTC; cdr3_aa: CASSQAGGNEQFF